This T cell receptor (beta chain) stems from a study of radiation and T cells in renal cell carcinoma. Regarding time point: blood 2 weeks post-SBRT. Treatment indicated: 15 Gy SBRT to primary tumor, nephrectomy 4 weeks later. CDR1 SGHTA and CDR2 FQGTGA come from the germline V gene. The CDR3 runs 15 residues. With 2 bases clipped from V and 4 bases from J, the junction kept 4 bases outside the gene matches. This clone has only one observation. Its antigen is unknown. Profiled with immunoSEQ multiplex PCR; TCRdb holds only in-frame clones, not every one. The sample holds 120,000 or so clones, roughly four fifths seen once. Study-level findings and limits: Top tumor clonotypes rose in blood 2 weeks post-radiation, then contracted.

Here the sequenced sample was blood, taken from a patient whose treatment included radiotherapy and nephrectomy. The genes are TRBV7-3 and TRBJ2-2; 7 nucleotides match TRBD1. The sequence derives from a man aged 50-60 years with renal cell carcinoma. The CDR3 region has the DNA TGTGCCAGCAGCTTAGAAGGGGGCTCCACCGGGGAGCTGTTTTTT. Translation gives CASSLEGGSTGELFF.